This record looks at one TCR beta chain sequence and its context. Its antigen is as yet unknown. Use of 60 Vbeta and 13 Jbeta primers characterized the PCR. Produced via immunoSEQ multiplex PCR; TCRdb's table is partial and in-frame only. The sample shows 100,000 to 150,000 clones, 80% of them seen only once. This record comes from a study of cytomegalovirus exposure and HLA in healthy donors. About the research overall: About 85 million unique TCRs from HLA-typed donors were held in an early release of data.

Study-wide findings and caveats: There were three CMV-associated chains whose specificity for CMV antigens was confirmed in vitro. TCR beta chain V- and J-gene trimming was linked, in a later analysis, to a missense variant in DCLRE1C.

Input material: PBMCs. The TCR comes from a man in his forties or fifties in good health and CMV-seronegative.

CDR3 in DNA: TGCAGCGCCCGGGGACTAGCGAACAATGAGCAGTTCTTC. Translated: CSARGLANNEQFF. The J gene is TRBJ2-1, the V gene TRBV29-1, with 10 bases identical to TRBD2. CDR1 SQVTM and CDR2 ANQGSEA come from the germline V gene. CDR3 size: 13 residues. The junction had 5 bases not matched to a gene; V was cut back by 7 bases and J by 5 bases.